The subject of this entry is one T cell receptor (beta chain). Its cognate antigen is unknown. There are 16 residues in the CDR3. Trimming stripped 2 bases from V and 1 base from J, with 13 bases between. The V gene's germline CDR1 is SGHRS and CDR2 YFSETQ. TCRdb's copy holds only in-frame clones and misses some; the assay was immunoSEQ multiplex PCR. The profile shows tens of thousands of clones, roughly 90% of them singletons. Autoimmune disease history or systemic immunosuppression led to patient exclusion. This sample is part of a study of OX40 agonist ivuxolimab in advanced cancers. Study context: The study treated patients with ivuxolimab, an agonistic anti-OX40 (CD134) antibody. General observations from the study: Low clonal expansion, among the lowest seen, marked partial responders at 0.1-3.0 mg/kg. With doses of 0.1 to 3.0 mg/kg, CD4+ and CD8+ blood T cells had undergone clonal expansion by week 6.

V usage is TRBV5-1 and J usage is TRBJ1-5; possible D gene TRBD1, 5 bases. This specimen consisted of CD4+ or CD8+ T cells sorted from blood, obtained in a trial of the OX40 agonist ivuxolimab. The origin of this receptor is an adult with an advanced solid tumor such as melanoma, head and neck, liver or kidney cancer. Here the CDR3 reads CASSFGDVGSNQPQHF. The CDR3 nucleotides are TGCGCCAGCAGCTTCGGGGACGTCGGAAGCAATCAGCCCCAGCATTTT.